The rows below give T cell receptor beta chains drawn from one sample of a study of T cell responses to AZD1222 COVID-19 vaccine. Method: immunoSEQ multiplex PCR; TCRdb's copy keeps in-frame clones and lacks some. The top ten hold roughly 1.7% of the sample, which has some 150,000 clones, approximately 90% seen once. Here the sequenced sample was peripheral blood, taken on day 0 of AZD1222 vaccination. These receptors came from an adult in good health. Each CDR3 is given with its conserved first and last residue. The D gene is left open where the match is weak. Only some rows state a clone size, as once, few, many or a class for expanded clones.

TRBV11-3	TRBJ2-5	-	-	CASSLGGIQETQYF	TGTGCCAGCAGCTTAGGCGGGATACAAGAGACCCAGTACTTC
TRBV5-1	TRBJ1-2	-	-	CASSLSGSEGYTF	TGCGCCAGCAGCTTGTCAGGGTCGGAGGGCTACACCTTC
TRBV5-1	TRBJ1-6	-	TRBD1	CASSLGGQGLSPLHF	TGCGCCAGCAGCTTGGGGGGACAGGGGCTTTCACCCCTCCACTTT
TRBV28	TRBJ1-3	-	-	CASTEGGKPPGGNTIYF	TGTGCCAGCACCGAAGGGGGAAAACCCCCGGGAGGAAACACCATATATTTT
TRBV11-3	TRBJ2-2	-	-	CASSLRRAGGELFF	TGTGCCAGCAGCCTCCGTCGGGCTGGAGGGGAGCTGTTTTTT
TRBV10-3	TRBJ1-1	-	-	CAIRGHSEAFF	TGTGCCATCAGGGGACACTCTGAAGCTTTCTTT
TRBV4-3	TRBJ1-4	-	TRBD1	CASGWGRQGGGYGEKLFF	TGCGCCAGCGGCTGGGGGAGACAGGGCGGGGGGTATGGTGAAAAACTGTTTTTT
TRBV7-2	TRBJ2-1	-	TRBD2	CASSRDYYPNEQFF	TGTGCCAGCAGCCGGGACTACTACCCAAATGAGCAGTTCTTC
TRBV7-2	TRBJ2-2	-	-	CASSLKNFVAANTGELFF	TGTGCCAGCAGCTTAAAGAATTTTGTGGCAGCGAACACCGGGGAGCTGTTTTTT
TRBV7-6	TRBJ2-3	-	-	CASSLGTSRDTQYF	TGTGCCAGCAGCTTAGGGACCAGCAGAGATACGCAGTATTTT
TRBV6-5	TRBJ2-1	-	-	CASATGEVNEQFF	TGTGCCAGCGCTACAGGGGAGGTCAATGAGCAGTTCTTC
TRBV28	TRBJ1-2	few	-	CASSIAVGGYTF	TGTGCCAGCAGTATAGCTGTTGGTGGCTACACCTTC
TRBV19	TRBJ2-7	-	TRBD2	CASSQAGTSWGLYEQYF	TGTGCCAGTAGCCAAGCCGGGACTAGCTGGGGTCTATACGAGCAGTACTTC